This T cell receptor beta chain is from a study of spatial heterogeneity in lung cancer. This clonotype occurred many times. The length of the CDR3 is 17 residues. Germline-derived CDR1 and CDR2 are SGHRS and YFSETQ. Deletions cut 0 bases from V and 0 bases from J, with 16 bases between. Sample time point: sample taken at primary tumor resection. Researchers sequenced whole RNA taken from tumor, nontumor lung or frozen PBMC without sorting. A single record per CDR3 protein comes from TCRdb applying MiXCR to the 5' RACE reads. This table holds roughly 54,000 distinct CDR3 sequences, approximately 7.6% found once.

This chain uses TRBV5-1 with TRBJ2-7, with D maybe TRBD2 (5 bases). The sequencing used PBMCs, collected at surgery. The clonotype was recovered from a female donor with early-stage non-small cell lung cancer. The CDR3 sequence is CASSLGRSAGSSYEQYF. The CDR3 DNA sequence: TGCGCCAGCAGCTTGGGGCGGTCGGCGGGTAGCTCCTACGAGCAGTACTTC.